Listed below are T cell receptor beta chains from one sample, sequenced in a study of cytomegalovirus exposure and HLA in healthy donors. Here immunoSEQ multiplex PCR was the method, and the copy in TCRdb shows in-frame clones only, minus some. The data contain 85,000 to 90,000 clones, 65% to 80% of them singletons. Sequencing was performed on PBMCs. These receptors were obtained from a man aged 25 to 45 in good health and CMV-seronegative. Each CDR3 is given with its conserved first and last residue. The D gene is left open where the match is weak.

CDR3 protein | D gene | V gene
CASSLEANTEAFF | - | TRBV7-2
CASSPGTGAYEQYF | TRBD1 | TRBV5-1
CAWSRGSSYNEQFF | - | TRBV30
CASSPQGGGSYNEQFF | TRBD2 | TRBV9
CASSLSTENEQYF | - | TRBV5-4
CASSSSLAGGLGGELFF | TRBD2 | TRBV7-6
CASSLLGSGREKLFF | - | TRBV27
CASTGLADRETQYF | TRBD2 | TRBV5-1
CASSWGLAGGYEQYF | TRBD2 | TRBV6-5
CASSAGTSGGATRYEQYF | TRBD2 | TRBV9
CAWSVARVAAFF | - | TRBV30
CASSSLFADYGYTF | - | TRBV5-1
CASSQEGDRLITEAFF | TRBD1 | TRBV14
CASSVDPDSYEQYF | - | TRBV5-4
CASSLTGGTGELFF | TRBD2 | TRBV10-2
CASSARTGGAGELFF | TRBD1 | TRBV9
CASSPQTSMNTEAFF | - | TRBV5-5
CASSHISTGAVHEQFF | TRBD1 | TRBV14
CASRRQSSYNSPLHF | - | TRBV6-5
CASSQRTGRWETQYF | TRBD1 | TRBV5-8
CASKASGGGNTGELFF | TRBD2 | TRBV19
CASSPPLAGEQYF | TRBD2 | TRBV5-1
CASSEGELWDNEQFF | - | TRBV9
CASSQSDPGPYEQYF | - | TRBV23-1